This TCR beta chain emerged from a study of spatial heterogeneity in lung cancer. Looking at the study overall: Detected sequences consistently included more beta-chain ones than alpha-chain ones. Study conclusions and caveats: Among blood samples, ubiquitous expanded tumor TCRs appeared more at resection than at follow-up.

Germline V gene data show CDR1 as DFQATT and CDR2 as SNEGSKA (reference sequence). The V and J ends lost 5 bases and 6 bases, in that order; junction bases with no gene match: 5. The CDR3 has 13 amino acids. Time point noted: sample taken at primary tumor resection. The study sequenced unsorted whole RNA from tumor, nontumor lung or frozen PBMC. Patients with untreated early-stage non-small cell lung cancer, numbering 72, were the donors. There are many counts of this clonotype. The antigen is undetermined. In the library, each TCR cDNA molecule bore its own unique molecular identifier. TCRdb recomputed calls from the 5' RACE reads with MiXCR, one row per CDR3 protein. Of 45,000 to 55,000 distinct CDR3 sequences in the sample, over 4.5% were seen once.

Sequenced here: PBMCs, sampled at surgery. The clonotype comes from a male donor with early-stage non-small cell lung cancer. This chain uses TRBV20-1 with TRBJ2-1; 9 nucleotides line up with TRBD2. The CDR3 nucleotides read TGCAGTGCTGATAGCGGGAGATCCAATGAGCAGTTCTTC. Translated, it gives CSADSGRSNEQFF.